These 20 T cell receptor beta chains originate from one sample sequenced in a study of OX40 agonist ivuxolimab in advanced cancers. Sequencing used immunoSEQ multiplex PCR; TCRdb keeps in-frame clones, though not all of them. The table includes over 95,000 clones, roughly 80% detected once. The sequenced sample was CD4+ or CD8+ T cells sorted from blood, obtained in a trial of the OX40 agonist ivuxolimab. The receptors here all came from an adult with an advanced solid tumor such as melanoma, head and neck, liver or kidney cancer.

The chain links TRBV9 to TRBJ1-4; no definite D call. The length of the CDR3 is 15 residues. Trimming stripped 10 bases from V and 5 bases from J, with 21 bases between. Germline CDR1 SGDLS, CDR2 YYNGEE. CDR3 sequence (DNA): TGTGCCGGAAGTCCACCAGTGGGTCAGAATGAAAAACTGTTTTTT. Translated: CAGSPPVGQNEKLFF.

V usage is TRBV5-1 and J usage is TRBJ1-2, with no clear D. The CDR3 totals 14 residues. Germline V CDR1 and CDR2: SGHRS, YFSETQ. Trimming pared 4 bases from V and 0 bases from J, leaving 10 bases between. CDR3 amino acids: CASSAAKANYGYTF. The CDR3 region has the DNA TGCGCCAGCAGCGCGGCGAAAGCTAACTATGGCTACACCTTC.

The CDR3 sequence: CASSEFGHSNQPQHF. The CDR3 bases are TGTGCCAGCAGTGAATTCGGCCATAGCAATCAGCCCCAGCATTTT. The J gene is TRBJ1-5, the V gene TRBV2; D gene uncertain. V lost 2 bases, J lost 0 bases, and 8 bases lay in between. Germline CDR1 SNHLY, CDR2 FYNNEI. The CDR3 runs 15 residues.

The V gene is TRBV7-2, the J gene TRBJ1-2, with 8 bases aligning to TRBD1. Germline V gene sequence: CDR1 SGHTA, CDR2 FQGNSA. This CDR3 has 12 amino acids. With 4 bases clipped from V and 6 bases from J, the junction kept 1 base outside the gene matches. The CDR3 loop reads CASSSTGDGYTF. DNA of the CDR3: TGTGCCAGCAGCTCGACAGGGGATGGCTACACCTTC. Full variable domain (missing parts from reference TRBV7-2 and TRBJ1-2): GAGVSQSPSNKVTEKGKDVELRCDPISGHTALYWYRQSLGQGLEFLIYFQGNSAPDKSGLPSDRFSAERTGGSVSTLTIQRTQQEDSAVYLCASSSTGDGYTFGSGTRLTVV.

V usage is TRBV2 and J usage is TRBJ1-5, with 12 bases identical to TRBD1. The CDR3 runs to 16 residues. The germline CDR1 and CDR2 sequences are SNHLY and FYNNEI. The junction had 9 bases not matched to a gene; V was cut back by 6 bases and J by 6 bases. The CDR3 loop is CASSPPGTGGVQPQHF. In nucleotides, the CDR3 is TGTGCCAGCAGCCCTCCCGGGACAGGGGGCGTTCAGCCCCAGCATTTT.

This clone was observed once. The J gene is TRBJ1-4, the V gene TRBV20-1; possible D gene TRBD1, 6 bases. This CDR3 is built from 11 residues. CDR1 and CDR2 from the germline V gene are DFQATT and SNEGSKA (reference sequence). V was clipped by 7 bases and J by 7 bases, with 10 bases between them. The CDR3 DNA follows: TGCAGTGGCAGGGGCCTTGAAAAACTGTTTTTT. Protein: CSGRGLEKLFF.

The chain links TRBV18 to TRBJ2-4; D remains unclear. The CDR3 spans 16 residues. V lost 1 base, J lost 1 base, and 11 bases lay in between. Germline V gene lookup returns CDR1 KGHSH and CDR2 LQKENI. The CDR3 bases are TGTGCCAGCTCACCACTTGACTCTGGGGCCAAAAACATTCAGTACTTC. It specifies CASSPLDSGAKNIQYF.

The V call is TRBV6-5, the J call TRBJ2-1, with a possible D match to TRBD2 (5 bases). In germline, CDR1 is MNHEY, CDR2 SVGAGI. V was cut by 9 bases and J by 5 bases, with 14 bases left in between. This CDR3 is 13 amino acids long. The CDR3 DNA reads as TGTGCCAGGTCCCCTGACTACGACAATGAGCAGTTCTTC. As protein: CARSPDYDNEQFF.

This clone has a single count. The chain recombines TRBV27 with TRBJ2-1; possibly TRBD1 or TRBD2 for D (6 bases each). The V end lost 5 bases, the J end lost 6 bases, and 17 bases lay between the germline ends. The germline gives CDR1 MNHEY, CDR2 SMNVEV (reference sequence). CDR3 length equals 15 residues. The CDR3 nucleotides read TGTGCCAGCAGTCCCGGGAATAGGGGGGTCAATGAGCAGTTCTTC. Its protein is CASSPGNRGVNEQFF.

The chain employs TRBV12-5 and TRBJ1-2; 7 nucleotides line up with TRBD1. The CDR3 is 15 residues long. CDR1 and CDR2 (germline): LGHNT, FRNRAP. V lost 3 bases and J lost 4; bases outside the gene matches: 8. The CDR3 DNA is TGTGCTAGTGGTTTCGCGACCCAGGGGGGCTATGGCTACACCTTC. It yields the protein CASGFATQGGYGYTF.

The chain employs TRBV27 and TRBJ1-1, with TRBD1 as a possible D gene (6 bases). The germline V gene has CDR1 MNHEY and CDR2 SMNVEV (reference sequence). The CDR3 has 16 amino acids. Trimming left V 1 base short and J 7 bases short, with 19 bases between. This CDR3 reads CASSLWAGVPEGEAFF. The CDR3 DNA reads as TGTGCCAGCAGTTTATGGGCAGGGGTCCCTGAAGGTGAAGCTTTCTTT.

This clone was seen more than once but under ten times. J is TRBJ2-5 and V is TRBV28; tentative D call: TRBD1 (6 bases). The CDR3 length is 14 residues. Trimming took 7 bases from V and 2 from J, leaving 14 bases between them. Germline lookup yields CDR1 MDHEN and CDR2 SYDVKM. CDR3 sequence: CASTVRGIQETQYF. The CDR3 coding sequence is TGTGCCAGCACTGTCAGGGGCATTCAAGAGACCCAGTACTTC.

The rearrangement joins TRBV11-3 to TRBJ2-6, with D perhaps assigned TRBD1 or TRBD2 (5 bases each). Germline V gene data show CDR1 as SGHNT and CDR2 as YENEEA. V lost 3 bases and J 0 bases, leaving 21 bases between the germline ends. The CDR3 runs to 20 residues. Here the CDR3 DNA reads TGTGCCAGCAGCTTTAGTAGATGTCGGGGCCCCCCCTCTGGGGCCAACGTCCTGACTTTC. Translated, it gives CASSFSRCRGPPSGANVLTF.

The chain links TRBV15 to TRBJ1-2; TRBD1 matches at 9 bases. The CDR3 is made up of 15 amino acids. Germline assignment: CDR1 LNHNV and CDR2 YYDKDF (reference sequence). V shed 6 bases and J 5 bases; nucleotides not matched to a gene: 10. The CDR3 sequence: CATRTRDRVEYGYTF. The CDR3 DNA reads TGTGCCACCAGAACCCGGGACAGGGTGGAGTATGGCTACACCTTC.

This chain links TRBV2 with TRBJ2-5, with unresolved D. The CDR3 is made up of 14 amino acids. Germline V lookup: CDR1 SNHLY, CDR2 FYNNEI. V shed 6 bases and J shed 0 bases, with 11 bases lying between them. The CDR3 loop is CASSQTPYQETQYF. The CDR3 DNA reads as TGTGCCAGCAGCCAAACACCGTACCAAGAGACCCAGTACTTC. The variable domain in full, with the rest retrieved from reference TRBV2 and TRBJ2-5, is EPEVTQTPSHQVTQMGQEVILRCVPISNHLYFYWYRQILGQKVEFLVSFYNNEISEKSEIFDDQFSVERPDGSNFTLKIRSTKLEDSAMYFCASSQTPYQETQYFGPGTRLLVL.

This chain joins TRBV19 and TRBJ2-1; possible D gene TRBD2, 6 bases. V lost 0 bases to trimming and J lost 8 bases, with 8 bases between them. Per germline, CDR1 LNHDA and CDR2 SQIVND (reference sequence). The CDR3 is 13 residues long. In DNA form, the CDR3 reads TGTGCCAGTAGTATAGAAAGGAGGGATGAGCAGTTCTTC. It is translated as CASSIERRDEQFF.

This clone was detected once. V and J are TRBV5-3 and TRBJ2-5; D may correspond to TRBD1 or TRBD2 (5 bases each). The assigned J gene may be wrong: the sequence end matches TRBJ2-7 better. TRBV5-3 is an ORF; its function is uncertain. This CDR3 contains 13 residues. As DNA, the CDR3 is TGTGCCAGAAGCTCCCGGGACGGCTACGAGCAGTACTTC. It yields the protein CARSSRDGYEQYF.

The chain has TRBV6-6 and TRBJ2-5; 9 bases line up with TRBD1. The germline CDR1 and CDR2 sequences are MNHNY and SVGAGI (reference sequence). The V segment lost 6 bases and the J segment 2 bases; nucleotides outside the gene matches: 7. The CDR3 extends over 15 amino acids. CDR3 loop: CASRMTGGAQETQYF. The CDR3 DNA follows: TGTGCCAGCAGAATGACAGGGGGAGCACAAGAGACCCAGTACTTC.

This chain uses TRBV18 with TRBJ2-7; D is tentatively TRBD1 or TRBD2 (5 bases each). Trimming stripped 9 bases from V and 0 bases from J, with 12 bases between. The CDR3 consists of 13 residues. Germline V CDR1 and CDR2: KGHSH, LQKENI. The DNA for the CDR3 is TGTGCCAGACGGGGCGCCTACTCCTACGAGCAGTACTTC. Protein sequence: CARRGAYSYEQYF.

The rearrangement links TRBV7-8 to TRBJ1-1, with a weak D call TRBD1 (6 bases). The CDR3 has 15 residues. With 1 base removed from V and 3 bases from J, the gap between germline ends came to 12 bases. The V gene's germline CDR1 is SGHVS and CDR2 FQNEAQ. The CDR3: CASSLVVGGDTEAFF. The CDR3 nucleotides are TGTGCCAGCAGCTTAGTAGTGGGGGGCGACACTGAAGCTTTCTTT.